These 18 T cell receptor beta chains were all obtained from the same sample, sequenced in a study of monozygotic twins with inflammatory bowel disease. TCRdb reprocessed the 5' RACE reads and stores each CDR3 protein as one record, lacking DNA. In all, the sample yields more than 300,000 distinct CDR3 sequences. What was sequenced was blood. The receptors originated from a human donor with ulcerative colitis or Crohn's disease, or a healthy co-twin of an affected twin (not recorded which).

The V gene is TRBV5-1, the J gene TRBJ2-7. The CDR3 length is 14 residues. Per germline, CDR1 SGHRS and CDR2 YFSETQ. CDR3 residues: CASSLAFGLGEQYF. Filled out from reference TRBV5-1 and TRBJ2-7, the complete variable domain reads KAGVTQTPRYLIKTRGQQVTLSCSPISGHRSVSWYQQTPGQGLQFLFEYFSETQRNKGNFPGRFSGRQFSNSRSEMNVSTLELGDSALYLCASSLAFGLGEQYFGPGTRLTVT.

The chain employs TRBV5-1 and TRBJ2-7; TCRdb's assignment of TRBD1 cannot be checked, as there is no DNA. This CDR3 is 17 amino acids long. Germline CDR1 SGHRS, CDR2 YFSETQ. The CDR3 sequence: CASSLATGAISSYEQYF.

The V call is TRBV12-3 or TRBV12-4, the J call TRBJ2-4. The CDR3 has 13 amino acids. CDR3 region: CASTAGRKNIQYF.

The genes are TRBV7-2 and TRBJ2-3; the TRBD1 assignment by TCRdb is unverifiable without DNA. The germline V gene has CDR1 SGHTA and CDR2 FQGNSA. This CDR3 comprises 16 residues. The CDR3 sequence is CASSGFGTRLTDTQYF.

The chain has TRBV6-1 and TRBJ2-3; TCRdb outputs TRBD1, but without DNA this stays unchecked. CDR3 length: 14 amino acids. CDR1 is MNHNS and CDR2 is SASEGT in the germline V gene. The CDR3 is CASRTGTGTDTQYF.

This chain connects TRBV4-3 to TRBJ2-1. This CDR3 comprises 13 residues. Germline V gene sequence: CDR1 LGHNA, CDR2 YSLEER. The CDR3 spells CASSQDWPGEQFF.

CDR3 residues: CASSLTGTGAGNTIYF. The J gene is TRBJ1-3, the V gene TRBV27; there is no DNA to check the TCRdb D call of TRBD1. The CDR3 length is 16 residues. Germline V gives CDR1 MNHEY, CDR2 SMNVEV (reference sequence).

This chain links TRBV21-1 with TRBJ2-7; there is no DNA to check the TCRdb D call of TRBD1. TRBV21-1 is tagged as a pseudogene. This CDR3 region has 15 residues. CDR3 protein: CASSKAPRGVYEQYF.

This chain links TRBV7-9 with TRBJ2-6; TCRdb picks TRBD1, but there is no DNA to check that call. There are 15 residues in the CDR3. Germline loops: CDR1 SEHNR, CDR2 FQNEAQ (reference sequence). This chain's CDR3 is CASSFTGSGANVLTF.

The J gene is TRBJ2-7, the V gene TRBV7-9. CDR1 SEHNR and CDR2 FQNEAQ come from the germline V gene (reference sequence). The CDR3 contains 13 residues. CDR3 region: CASSPQVSYEQYF.

J is TRBJ2-3 and V is TRBV27. The CDR3 totals 13 residues. Germline CDR1 and CDR2: MNHEY and SMNVEV (reference sequence). This CDR3 is CASTFQGTDTQYF.

V usage is TRBV4-1 and J usage is TRBJ1-2; with no DNA, the TCRdb D assignment of TRBD1 cannot be verified. This CDR3 has 16 residues. Germline V gene data show CDR1 as MGHRA and CDR2 as YSYEKL. CDR3 loop: CASSQGDSRLNYGYTF.

The rearrangement uses TRBV10-3 and TRBJ2-7; TCRdb designates TRBD2, a call that cannot be tested without DNA. CDR3 size: 14 residues. The germline V gene has CDR1 ENHRY and CDR2 SYGVKD. The CDR3 protein is CAISDQGLASEQYF.

This chain joins TRBV11-2 and TRBJ2-3; TCRdb proposes TRBD2, but this gene call is untestable without DNA. Germline CDR1 SGHAT, CDR2 FQNNGV. The CDR3 spans 15 residues. The CDR3 sequence: CASSLGWTSGDTQYF.

The rearrangement joins TRBV20-1 to TRBJ2-2; the TRBD1 assignment by TCRdb is unverifiable without DNA. Germline V gene data show CDR1 as DFQATT and CDR2 as SNEGSKA (reference sequence). This CDR3 region has 16 residues. The CDR3 here is CSATPRGGRNTGELFF.

This rearrangement joins TRBV7-2 to TRBJ2-1; TCRdb reports TRBD2, a call that lacks DNA to check it against. The CDR3 runs 17 residues. Germline V lookup: CDR1 SGHTA, CDR2 FQGNSA. The CDR3 region is CASSLTSGGTGYNEQFF.

This chain's CDR3 is CASSQGGGVHNEQFF. V usage is TRBV6-5 and J usage is TRBJ2-1; no DNA is available, so the TRBD1 call from TCRdb remains unchecked. The CDR3 has 15 amino acids. The germline gives CDR1 MNHEY, CDR2 SVGAGI.

The gene calls are TRBV10-2 and TRBJ2-1; TCRdb lists TRBD2, though no DNA is available to test this call. The CDR3 runs 16 residues. CDR1 and CDR2 from the germline V gene are WSHSY and SAAADI. This CDR3 is CASSEILAGGLNEQFF.